Listed here is a single T cell receptor beta chain. Original processing methods: The assay estimated nucleated cells by amplifying reference gene primers. Measured with immunoSEQ multiplex PCR; TCRdb has only the in-frame clones, and not every one. That table is the source of V, J and clone size, and D and trimming were worked out from the DNA. The sample has around 200,000 clones; approximately 87% are singletons. The data belong to a study of blood T cell repertoires in COVID-19. In the study overall: Whether acute or convalescent, the COVID-19 samples came from the United States, Italy and Spain. Sample material is recorded as cDNA or gDNA derived from T cells, B-cell-depleted T cells, or PBMCs.

The CDR3 totals 11 residues. In germline, CDR1 is KGHDR, CDR2 SFDVKD. Trimming removed 7 bases from V and 5 bases from J, with 7 bases in between. The V call is TRBV24-1, the J call TRBJ1-1; D is ambiguous. The clonotype originates from a man in his fifties or sixties who had recovered from COVID-19. The sample comprised peripheral blood. The CDR3, as DNA: TGTGCCACCAGGTTTATGACTGAAGCTTTCTTT. Translated, it gives CATRFMTEAFF.